Each of the 13 T cell receptor beta chains below was sequenced from the same sample in a study of a mutant IDH1 vaccine in newly diagnosed glioma. Sequencing was performed with immunoSEQ multiplex PCR; in TCRdb, only in-frame clones are kept and a portion is missing. The repertoire holds 95,000 to 120,000 clones, approximately 87% seen once, with roughly 0.55% in the top ten. Which antigens these TCRs recognize remains unknown. Time point reported: week 11, during vaccination. The vaccine gave 300 ug of a 20-mer mutant IDH1 peptide subcutaneously per dose. The sequences come from PBMCs, collected from a glioma patient whose treatment included an IDH1 peptide vaccine. All receptors come from a woman aged 50 to 60 with glioma.

The CDR3 bases are TGTGCCAGTAGTATCTCCGTCGGGACAGGCGACGAGCAGTTCTTC. Encoded protein: CASSISVGTGDEQFF. This chain links TRBV19 with TRBJ2-1, with 8 bases that match TRBD1. V lost 3 bases to trimming and J lost 10 bases; unmatched junction nucleotides: 11. CDR3 length: 15 amino acids. Germline V gives CDR1 LNHDA, CDR2 SQIVND (reference sequence).

This chain connects TRBV18 to TRBJ2-7; 11 nucleotides agree with TRBD2. Germline CDR1 reads KGHSH; CDR2 reads LQKENI. The CDR3 is made up of 15 amino acids. V was pared by 5 bases and J by 4 bases, with 7 bases of the junction left unmatched. The DNA of the CDR3 is TGTGCCAGCTCAGCCGGGACTAGCGGACTTTACGAGCAGTACTTC. Translating gives CASSAGTSGLYEQYF.

This rearrangement joins TRBV5-1 to TRBJ2-7; 11 bases fit TRBD2. CDR3 length equals 14 residues. Trimming at V came to 6 bases and at J to 5 bases, leaving 7 bases not matched to a gene. Germline assignment: CDR1 SGHRS and CDR2 YFSETQ. The CDR3 DNA sequence: TGCGCCAGCACCGTACTAGCGGGAGTCGACGAGCAGTACTTC. Protein sequence: CASTVLAGVDEQYF.

This chain joins TRBV2 and TRBJ1-5; no clear D gene. CDR1 is SNHLY and CDR2 is FYNNEI in the germline V gene. CDR3 length equals 14 residues. V dropped 5 bases and J dropped 2 bases, with 10 bases sitting between them. CDR3 sequence reads: CASSSGVGNQPQHF. In nucleotides, the CDR3 is TGTGCCAGCAGTTCCGGGGTCGGCAATCAGCCCCAGCATTTT. The full variable domain, rest sourced from reference TRBV2 and TRBJ1-5, is EPEVTQTPSHQVTQMGQEVILRCVPISNHLYFYWYRQILGQKVEFLVSFYNNEISEKSEIFDDQFSVERPDGSNFTLKIRSTKLEDSAMYFCASSSGVGNQPQHFGDGTRLSIL.

The chain carries TRBV28 and TRBJ1-2, with a tentative D call TRBD1 (5 bases). The V gene lost 3 bases and the J gene lost 8 bases, with 19 bases spanning the gap. Germline CDR1 reads MDHEN; CDR2 reads SYDVKM. The CDR3 extends over 15 amino acids. CDR3 coding DNA: TGTGCCAGCAGTTTCCCCTCCGCGGAGGGACCAGGCTACACCTTC. This translates into CASSFPSAEGPGYTF.

The chain recombines TRBV29-1 with TRBJ2-1, with D perhaps TRBD1 or TRBD2 (6 bases each). Trimming pared 4 bases from V and 5 bases from J, leaving 18 bases between. CDR1 and CDR2 from the germline V gene are SQVTM and ANQGSEA. The CDR3 covers 15 residues. DNA for the CDR3: TGCAGCGTTGCCCAACGGGATCGGGGGCACAATGAGCAGTTCTTC. This codes for CSVAQRDRGHNEQFF.

This clone was seen just once. The V gene is TRBV5-1, the J gene TRBJ2-7, with 8 bases aligning to TRBD2. CDR3 length equals 15 residues. With 0 bases clipped from V and 2 bases from J, the junction kept 4 bases outside the gene matches. CDR1 and CDR2 from the germline V gene are SGHRS and YFSETQ. The CDR3: CASSLDPAGAYEQYF. The CDR3 coding sequence is TGCGCCAGCAGCTTGGATCCAGCGGGAGCCTACGAGCAGTACTTC. Drawing the rest from reference TRBV5-1 and TRBJ2-7, the complete variable domain is KAGVTQTPRYLIKTRGQQVTLSCSPISGHRSVSWYQQTPGQGLQFLFEYFSETQRNKGNFPGRFSGRQFSNSRSEMNVSTLELGDSALYLCASSLDPAGAYEQYFGPGTRLTVT.

The chain joins TRBV7-9 to TRBJ1-1; no clear D. CDR3 length equals 12 residues. Trimming removed 5 bases at V and 6 bases at J, with 10 bases between. Per the germline V gene, CDR1 is SEHNR and CDR2 is FQNEAQ (reference sequence). The CDR3 protein is CASSPPGSEAFF. The CDR3 DNA reads TGTGCCAGCAGCCCCCCCGGGTCTGAAGCTTTCTTT.

This clone was found once. The CDR3 DNA follows: TGTGCCACCGAGAGCGGGAGTGCAGATACGCAGTATTTT. This gives the protein CATESGSADTQYF. This chain links TRBV10-3 with TRBJ2-3; 8 positions match TRBD2. V shed 10 bases and J 4 bases; nucleotides not matched to a gene: 7. The CDR3 covers 13 residues. Germline V gene sequence: CDR1 ENHRY, CDR2 SYGVKD.

V and J are TRBV28 and TRBJ1-2; maybe TRBD1 (6 bases). Trimming took 4 bases from V and 4 from J, leaving 16 bases between them. This CDR3 has 15 residues. CDR1 is MDHEN, CDR2 SYDVKM, per germline. CDR3 sequence (DNA): TGTGCCAGCAGTTACAAGGGACAATCGGCCTATGGCTACACCTTC. Translated: CASSYKGQSAYGYTF.

The chain carries TRBV20-1 and TRBJ2-4; D gene ambiguous. Germline V gene lookup returns CDR1 DFQATT and CDR2 SNEGSKA (reference sequence). The CDR3 runs to 11 residues. Trimming cost V 4 bases and J 6 bases, with 7 bases left between them. Here the CDR3 reads CSAMNRNIQYF. CDR3 nucleotide sequence: TGCAGTGCTATGAACAGAAACATTCAGTACTTC.

The V call is TRBV30, the J call TRBJ1-5; D is ambiguous. V lost 0 bases to trimming and J lost 3 bases, with 6 bases between them. CDR1 is GTSNPN and CDR2 is SVGIG in the germline V gene (reference sequence). The CDR3 loop spans 13 amino acids. Written as DNA, the CDR3 is TGTGCCTGGAGTGTGGCAGACAATCAGCCCCAGCATTTT. Translated, it gives CAWSVADNQPQHF.

V usage is TRBV5-6 and J usage is TRBJ1-4; the D is unclear. Germline values: CDR1 SGHDT, CDR2 YYEEEE. The CDR3 spans 16 residues. Trimming removed 2 bases from V and 2 bases from J, with 13 bases in between. CDR3 protein: CASSLLGKGTNEKLFF. CDR3 coding DNA: TGTGCCAGCAGCTTACTGGGTAAAGGTACTAATGAAAAACTGTTTTTT.